Described below is a single TCR beta chain sequence and its context. The investigators amplified TCR beta CDR3 regions from RNA transcripts. A set of HTBI primers served as the primers for a first-round RT-PCR of the TCR CDR3. TCRdb processed the multiplex PCR reads anew with MiXCR; each CDR3 protein has one entry. The sample holds a few hundred thousand distinct CDR3 sequences, about a sixth seen once. Hyperthyroidism in the patients, aged 18 to 65, was newly diagnosed and under 2 months in duration. In making diagnoses, clinical symptoms, serum thyroxine and TRAb, thyroid ultrasound and orbital computed tomography were all used. CDR3 length: 20 residues. Trimming at V came to 6 bases and at J to 1 base, leaving 14 bases not matched to a gene. The data derive from a study of T cells in Graves' hyperthyroidism and ophthalmopathy.

Sequencing input: blood. The gene calls are TRBV12-3 or TRBV12-4 and TRBJ2-1, with 14 positions matching TRBD2. This receptor was taken from a woman under 40 with Graves' hyperthyroidism. The CDR3 region has the DNA TGTGCCAGCAGATCCGGGACTAGCGGGAGTAAAAAGGTTTCCTACAATGAGCAGTTCTTC. It is translated as CASRSGTSGSKKVSYNEQFF.